The rows below give T cell receptor beta chains drawn from one sample of a study of technical replicates of blood from four donors. Here immunoSEQ multiplex PCR was the method, and the copy in TCRdb shows in-frame clones only, minus some. The data contain 50,000 to 80,000 clones, 75% to 90% of them seen just once; the ten biggest clones take up 5% to 6%. Sequencing was carried out using PBMCs. All receptors derive from a human donor in good health. Some clones in this sample may be carry-over from other donors' samples. Each CDR3 is given without its conserved first and last residue. Fields, in order: J gene, V gene, CDR3 protein.

TRBJ1-1	TRBV9	ASSAQGPMNTEAF
TRBJ2-4	TRBV5-8	ASSLRTSGRNIQY
TRBJ2-2	TRBV6-1	ASTTGQGWTGELF
TRBJ2-7	TRBV4-2	ASSQGLAGSYEQY
TRBJ2-3	TRBV5-1	ASSLDYTDTQY
TRBJ2-7	TRBV20-1	SASQGYEQY
TRBJ2-7	TRBV19	ASKVRESYEQY
TRBJ2-1	TRBV14	ASSHQQGGYNEQF
TRBJ2-1	TRBV7-9	ASRTTSGGASNEQF
TRBJ2-7	TRBV10-3	AIGGGGYGNEQY
TRBJ2-7	TRBV7-9	ASSALLTAESYEQY